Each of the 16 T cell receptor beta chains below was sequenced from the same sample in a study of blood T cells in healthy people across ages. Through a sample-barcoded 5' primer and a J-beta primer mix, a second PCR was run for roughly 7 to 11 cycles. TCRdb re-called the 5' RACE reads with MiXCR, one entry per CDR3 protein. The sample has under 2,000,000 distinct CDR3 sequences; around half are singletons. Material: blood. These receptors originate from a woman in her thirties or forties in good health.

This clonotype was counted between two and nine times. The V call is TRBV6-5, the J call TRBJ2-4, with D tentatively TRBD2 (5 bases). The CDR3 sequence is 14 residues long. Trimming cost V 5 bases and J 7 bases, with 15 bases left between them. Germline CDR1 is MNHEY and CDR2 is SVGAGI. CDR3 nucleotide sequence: TGTGCCAGCAGTACCCACGGGGTCGGGAACATTCAGTACTTC. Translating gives CASSTHGVGNIQYF.

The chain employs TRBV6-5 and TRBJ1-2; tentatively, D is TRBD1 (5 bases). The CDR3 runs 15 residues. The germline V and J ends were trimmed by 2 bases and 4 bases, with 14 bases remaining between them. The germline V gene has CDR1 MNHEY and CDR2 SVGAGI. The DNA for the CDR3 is TGTGCCAGCAGTTACCTGGGGCGTGCTGGCTATGGCTACACCTTC. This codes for CASSYLGRAGYGYTF.

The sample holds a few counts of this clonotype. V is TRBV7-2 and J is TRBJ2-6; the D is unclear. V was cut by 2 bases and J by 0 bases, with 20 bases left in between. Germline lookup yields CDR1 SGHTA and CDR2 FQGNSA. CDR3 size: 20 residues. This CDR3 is CASSLTTGPSFYSGANVLTF. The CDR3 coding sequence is TGTGCCAGCAGCTTAACAACCGGGCCTTCCTTCTACTCTGGGGCCAACGTCCTGACTTTC. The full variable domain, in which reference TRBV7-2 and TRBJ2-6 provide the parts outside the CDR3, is GAGVSQSPSNKVTEKGKDVELRCDPISGHTALYWYRQSLGQGLEFLIYFQGNSAPDKSGLPSDRFSAERTGGSVSTLTIQRTQQEDSAVYLCASSLTTGPSFYSGANVLTFGAGSRLTVL.

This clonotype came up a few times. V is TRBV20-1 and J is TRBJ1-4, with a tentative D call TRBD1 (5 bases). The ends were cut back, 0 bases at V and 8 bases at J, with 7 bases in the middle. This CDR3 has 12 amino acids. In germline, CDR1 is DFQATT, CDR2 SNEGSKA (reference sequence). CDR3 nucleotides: TGCAGTGCTAGAGACACAGGCGAAAAACTGTTTTTT. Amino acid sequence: CSARDTGEKLFF.

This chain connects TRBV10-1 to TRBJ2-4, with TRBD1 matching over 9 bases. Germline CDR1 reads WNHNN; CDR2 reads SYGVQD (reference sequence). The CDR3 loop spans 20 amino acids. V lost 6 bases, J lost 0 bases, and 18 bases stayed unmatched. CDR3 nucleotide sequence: TGCGCCAGCAGCAAATACCGGGACAGGGTTGCGGAGGGAGCCAAAAACATTCAGTACTTC. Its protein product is CASSKYRDRVAEGAKNIQYF.

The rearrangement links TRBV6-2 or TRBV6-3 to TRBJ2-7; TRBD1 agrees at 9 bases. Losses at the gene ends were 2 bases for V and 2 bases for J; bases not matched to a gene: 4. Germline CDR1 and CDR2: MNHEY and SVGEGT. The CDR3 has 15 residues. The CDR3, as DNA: TGTGCCAGCAGTTACGGGACAGGGAATCCCTACGAGCAGTACTTC. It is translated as CASSYGTGNPYEQYF.

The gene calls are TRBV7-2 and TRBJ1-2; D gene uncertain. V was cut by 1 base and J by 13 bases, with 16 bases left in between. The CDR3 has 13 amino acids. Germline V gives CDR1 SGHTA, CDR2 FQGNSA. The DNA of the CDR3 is TGTGCCAGCAGCTTAGAGAGGACCTCTACTCGCACCTTC. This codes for CASSLERTSTRTF.

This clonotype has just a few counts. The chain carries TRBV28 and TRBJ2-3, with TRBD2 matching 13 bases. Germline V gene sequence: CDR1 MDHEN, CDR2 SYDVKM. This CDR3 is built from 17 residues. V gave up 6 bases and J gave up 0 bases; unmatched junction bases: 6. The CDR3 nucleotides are TGTGCCAGCAGCCCCCGGGGACTAGCGGGGAGCACAGATACGCAGTATTTT. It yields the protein CASSPRGLAGSTDTQYF. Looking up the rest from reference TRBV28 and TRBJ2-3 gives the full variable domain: DVKVTQSSRYLVKRTGEKVFLECVQDMDHENMFWYRQDPGLGLRLIYFSYDVKMKEKGDIPEGYSVSREKKERFSLILESASTNQTSMYLCASSPRGLAGSTDTQYFGPGTRLTVL.

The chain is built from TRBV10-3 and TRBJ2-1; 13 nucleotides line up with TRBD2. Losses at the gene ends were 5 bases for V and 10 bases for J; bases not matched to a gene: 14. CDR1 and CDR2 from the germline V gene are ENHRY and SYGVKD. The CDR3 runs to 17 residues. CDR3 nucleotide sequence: TGTGCCATCAGTCCGACCGTCGCAGAGACTAGCGGGGGGGAGCAGTTCTTC. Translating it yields CAISPTVAETSGGEQFF.

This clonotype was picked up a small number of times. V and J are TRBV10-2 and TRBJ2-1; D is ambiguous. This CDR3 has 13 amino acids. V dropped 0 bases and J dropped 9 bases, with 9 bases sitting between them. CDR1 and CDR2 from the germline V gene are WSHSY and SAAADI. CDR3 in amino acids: CASSESFASEQFF. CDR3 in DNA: TGCGCCAGCAGTGAGTCTTTCGCTAGTGAGCAGTTCTTC.

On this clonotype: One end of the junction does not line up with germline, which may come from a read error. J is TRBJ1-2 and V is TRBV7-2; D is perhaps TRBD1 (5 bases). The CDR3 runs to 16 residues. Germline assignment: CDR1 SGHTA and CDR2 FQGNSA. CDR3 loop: CANSLEGWDGNYGYTF. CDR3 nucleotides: TGTGCCAACAGCTTAGAGGGTTGGGACGGGAACTATGGCTACACCTTC.

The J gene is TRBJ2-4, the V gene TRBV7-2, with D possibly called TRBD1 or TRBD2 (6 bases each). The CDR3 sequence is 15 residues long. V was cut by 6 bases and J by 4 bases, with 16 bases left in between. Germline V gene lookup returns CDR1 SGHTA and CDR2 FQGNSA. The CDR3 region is CASREPGAPKNIQYF. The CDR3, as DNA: TGTGCCAGCAGGGAACCGGGGGCCCCGAAAAACATTCAGTACTTC.

The CDR3 region has the DNA TGCGCCAGCAGCATGGGACAGGGAGATTCACCCCTCCACTTT. Translated: CASSMGQGDSPLHF. The V and J genes are TRBV5-1 and TRBJ1-6; 9 positions agree with TRBD1. J gave up 8 bases and V 4 bases, and 4 bases lay outside the gene matches. From germline, CDR1 is SGHRS and CDR2 YFSETQ. This CDR3 spans 14 amino acids.

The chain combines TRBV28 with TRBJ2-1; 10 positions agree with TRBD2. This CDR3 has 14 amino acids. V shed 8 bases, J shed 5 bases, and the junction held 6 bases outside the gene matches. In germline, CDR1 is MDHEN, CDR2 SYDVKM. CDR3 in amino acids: CASASGGLDNEQFF. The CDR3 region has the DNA TGTGCCAGCGCTAGCGGGGGTCTGGACAATGAGCAGTTCTTC.

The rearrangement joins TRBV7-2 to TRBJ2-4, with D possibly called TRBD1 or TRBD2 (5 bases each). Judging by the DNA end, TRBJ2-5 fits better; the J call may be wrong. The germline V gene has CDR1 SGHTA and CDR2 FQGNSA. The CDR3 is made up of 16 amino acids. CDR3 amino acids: CASSSLLGTPVETQYF. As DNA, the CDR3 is TGTGCCAGCAGCTCACTCCTCGGGACGCCGGTGGAGACCCAGTACTTC.

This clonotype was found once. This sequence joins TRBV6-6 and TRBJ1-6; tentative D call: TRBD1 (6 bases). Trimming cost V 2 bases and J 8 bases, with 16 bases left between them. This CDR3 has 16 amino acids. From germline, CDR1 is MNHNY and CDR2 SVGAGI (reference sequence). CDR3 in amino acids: CASSYKRGGPDSPLHF. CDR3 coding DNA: TGTGCCAGCAGTTACAAGCGTGGGGGGCCGGATTCACCCCTCCACTTT.